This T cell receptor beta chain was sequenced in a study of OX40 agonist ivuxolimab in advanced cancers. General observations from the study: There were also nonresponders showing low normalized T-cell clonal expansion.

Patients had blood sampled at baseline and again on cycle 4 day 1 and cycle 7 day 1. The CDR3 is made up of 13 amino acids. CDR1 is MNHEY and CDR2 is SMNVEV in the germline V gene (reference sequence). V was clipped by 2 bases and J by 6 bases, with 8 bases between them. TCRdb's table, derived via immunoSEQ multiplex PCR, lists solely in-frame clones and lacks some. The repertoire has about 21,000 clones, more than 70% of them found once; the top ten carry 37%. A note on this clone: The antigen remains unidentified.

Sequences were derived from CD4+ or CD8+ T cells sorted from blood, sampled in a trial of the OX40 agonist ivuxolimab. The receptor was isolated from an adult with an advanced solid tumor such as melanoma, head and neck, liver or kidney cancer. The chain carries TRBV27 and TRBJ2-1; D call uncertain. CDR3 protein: CASSLAVSNEQFF. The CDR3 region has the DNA TGTGCCAGCAGTTTAGCGGTGTCCAATGAGCAGTTCTTC.